This T cell receptor beta chain was sequenced in a study of cytomegalovirus exposure and HLA in healthy donors (TCRdb year 2017). Background on the whole study: According to an earlier analysis of 587 of the donors, roughly 180 million T cells yielded 117 million unique TCR beta sequences and about 300 Gb of sequence data. An early release that covered fewer than 750 HLA-typed donors contained around 330 gigabases of sequencing data and 85 million to 100 million unique TCR sequences. Of the 350 to 450 genotyped donors, 75% to 85% were placed in the genetic ancestry cluster associated with self-reported Caucasian donors. The aim of the study was to test whether cataloging public T cell receptors could identify signatures of past pathogen exposure. The T cell repertoires of some 670 subjects were profiled by immunosequencing and related to cytomegalovirus serostatus. Along with the roughly 710-subject first cohort, a separate validation cohort of around 110 different subjects was used. To predict cytomegalovirus infection status, the study combined high-throughput TCR immunosequencing, statistical association of individual TCRs with disease status, and machine learning. A later analysis re-analyzed previously published TCR beta repertoires from 600 to 850 donors and added high-resolution HLA genotyping to study TCR occurrence patterns. Rather than using new phenotypic data, the later analysis identified candidate immune exposures from TCR beta sequences and from how often those sequences occurred across donors. An earlier analysis of several hundred of the donors applied high-throughput TCR beta sequencing to assess whether each TCR beta V gene segment acted as functional or pseudogenic. Alongside the repertoire data, information on donor age, sex, ethnicity and CMV serostatus was compiled. A later genetic analysis used genome-wide SNP genotypes for 398 of the 666 donors, treating that subset as a discovery cohort. Every discovery cohort repertoire had been produced on one sequencing platform. Class I and class II HLA loci were covered by the typing at four-digit resolution. Typing coverage varied by locus: roughly 629-640 donors for A, B, C, DRB1 and DQB1; approximately 520 for DQA1; over 600 for DPA1; approximately 470 for DPB1. A handful of DR-DQ haplotypes were handled as single units for association and clustering because linkage in the cohort was strong. Across about 370 genotyped donors of the cohort, an average of about 240,000 unique TCR beta nucleotide sequences per donor were sequenced, and roughly a sixth of those sequences were non-productive.

This clone was picked up a small number of times. No cognate antigen has been identified for it. No much larger clone exists at a distance of one base, and base qualities are not known. The CDR3, from cysteine to phenylalanine, totals 15 residues. Here the CDR3 DNA is all that survives: 45 bases in frame from base 1. The V end gives up 5 bases and the J end 4 bases, leaving 6 bases in the junction not matched to a gene. The germline V gene encodes CDR1 SNHLY and CDR2 FYNNEI. The cohort consisted of 650 to 850 healthy bone marrow donors. Cohort members were all nominally healthy when sampled, although unrecorded immune exposures were likely present. The donor was CMV seronegative and was included in the group of a few hundred seronegative cohort members. Each donor provided a peripheral blood sample, and peripheral blood mononuclear cells were used for TCR beta sequencing. The Qiagen DNeasy Blood Extraction Kit was used to extract genomic DNA from the blood cell samples.

What the authors observed across the whole study: Three of the identified cytomegalovirus-associated TCR beta chains were confirmed in vitro to be specific for cytomegalovirus antigens. Presence/absence analyses assumed roughly uniform sequencing depth across donors, an assumption that may not hold. Across donors, most TCR sequences were observed very rarely, whereas some public TCRs were present in many individuals. Because some donors lacked HLA typing at each locus, the association tests relied only on the typed subset. The study listed over 150 TCR beta chains as associated with cytomegalovirus. A later analysis found that most CMV-associated TCR beta chains appeared HLA-restricted, with HLA associations seemingly driven largely by CMV exposure. According to the authors, the approach could potentially be generalized to other disease states and immunological phenotypes. CMV serostatus was the only immune exposure information available for the cohort. In a later analysis, the rate of TCR association differed among HLA loci, with DRB1 alleles having the most associated TCRs and HLA-C alleles having the fewest. In a later analysis, HLA-associated TCR beta chains showed more clonal expansion and lower generation probabilities than non-associated chains that were equally common. A later analysis reported that several top co-occurrence clusters appeared linked to parvovirus B19, influenza, CMV and Epstein-Barr virus. A cluster of highly shared sequence variants was judged likely to represent a technical artifact of the sequencing pipeline. Strong co-occurrence of HLA alleles, especially DR and DQ, made assigning TCR associations to individual alleles difficult. A later genetic analysis reported fewer N-insertions in productive TCRs among donors in an Asian-associated ancestry cluster than the roughly 690-donor mean. A later analysis associated 16,951 TCR beta sequences with specific HLA alleles at a false discovery rate of 0.05. Because counts were too low, some 16 rarely observed V segments, including chromosome 9 orphons, were excluded from the earlier analysis of 500 to 700 of the donors. A later genetic analysis associated a missense DCLRE1C variant with V-gene and J-gene trimming of TCR beta chains, and an independent cohort replicated the association. In this cohort, only TCR beta chains were sequenced, and detectable features were limited by the absence of alpha or paired-chain data. In both the original and validation cohorts, the classifier was reported to diagnose cytomegalovirus status with high specificity and sensitivity. A further reported finding was that TCR beta sequences accurately predicted the HLA-A and HLA-B alleles for most subjects in the first cohort. Some IMGT-functional V segments, including TRBV6-2 and TRBV6-3, could not be distinguished by the 87-base-pair reads and were therefore excluded. Correlated functional status among segregating V segments might be attributable to linkage disequilibrium, but an unknown experimental factor could not be ruled out. Broadly in line with IMGT annotations, most TCR beta V segments showed up in productive rearrangements about 87% or about 30% of the time in an earlier analysis of approximately 640 of the donors.

The protocol used for the library was the immunoSEQ multiplex PCR assay. A mixture of 60 forward primers for TCR Vbeta segments and 13 reverse primers for TCR Jbeta segments was used in the multiplex PCR. A multiplex PCR assay on genomic DNA amplified the CDR3 region of rearranged TCR beta genes. The amplified TCR beta libraries were sequenced on the Illumina HiSeq System as 87-base-pair reads. From the authors' description of their analysis: Across the 666 repertoires, a later analysis counted some 80 million unique TCR beta chains, roughly 11 million of which were shared by at least two donors. To remove PCR and sequencing errors, raw reads were error-corrected and collapsed into unique sequences using a nearest-neighbor algorithm that merged closely related sequences. Alignment of CDR3 sequences to IMGT reference sequences was used to assign V, D and J gene segments. For a sequence to be retained, at least a six-nucleotide match to both a V gene segment and a J gene segment was required. A rearrangement was called productive if the CDR3 had no stop codons and remained in frame with V and J, and every other rearrangement was called non-productive. CDR3 was defined by IMGT convention, running from the second conserved V-encoded cysteine to the conserved J-encoded phenylalanine. The earlier analysis of a few hundred of the donors excluded any sequence lacking an unambiguous match to a single V gene segment. An earlier analysis of 500 to 700 of the donors classified V segments as functional when productive rearrangements were above 56.7% and as segregating when the standard deviation between donors was above 5%. A statistical classification framework was developed to diagnose cytomegalovirus status using the catalog of TCR beta chain sequences. A later analysis assigned V and J genes by comparing TCR nucleotide sequences with IMGT/GENE-DB human TR gene sequences. The TCRdist pipeline was used in a later analysis to assign CDR3 sequences and most-parsimonious VDJ recombination scenarios. In a later analysis, each TCR beta chain was defined by its CDR3 amino acid sequence together with its V-gene family, and reads without a unique V-gene family were excluded. To address suspected cross-contamination and a sequencing artifact, a later analysis removed around 600 highly shared, low-generation-probability nucleotide sequences. For each public chain, a later analysis derived a clonal expansion index from normalized ranks of inferred template counts within each repertoire. Generation probabilities in a later analysis came from a VDJ recombination model fitted to out-of-frame rearrangements, and those results were checked against IGoR. A later analysis scored TCR-TCR, TCR-HLA and TCR-CMV co-occurrence with hypergeometric tests, applying a repertoire-size bias correction to TCR pairs. To estimate false discovery rates, a later analysis permuted the HLA or CMV assignments 20 times. In a later analysis, co-occurring TCRs were grouped using DBSCAN, and TCRdist sequence similarity was added for clustering within HLA-allele-positive subsets. For co-occurrence clustering, repertoires with fewer than 30,000 or more than 120,000 public chains were excluded, along with 4 to 6 repertoires with anomalous nucleotide sharing. TCRdb obtained this table from immuneACCESS and retained in-frame rearrangements with V and J assigned. These tables miss some clones; where compared with another copy, unresolved V genes account for less than half of the shortfall, and the remainder is unexplained. V and J calls and clone size are as listed in that table; D and trimming were resolved from the DNA. This sample gives about 180,000 clones in total; over 80% of them show up just once. Jointly, the top ten make up approximately 1.3% of the sample.

This clonotype originated in a boy between 2 and 15 years old in good health and CMV-seronegative. The rearrangement combines TRBV2 with TRBJ2-3; TRBD2 agrees with 10 junctional bases. Material: PBMCs. The CDR3 region reads CASSRGLASADTQYF. DNA sequence: TGTGCCAGCAGTAGGGGACTAGCGTCCGCAGATACGCAGTATTTT.